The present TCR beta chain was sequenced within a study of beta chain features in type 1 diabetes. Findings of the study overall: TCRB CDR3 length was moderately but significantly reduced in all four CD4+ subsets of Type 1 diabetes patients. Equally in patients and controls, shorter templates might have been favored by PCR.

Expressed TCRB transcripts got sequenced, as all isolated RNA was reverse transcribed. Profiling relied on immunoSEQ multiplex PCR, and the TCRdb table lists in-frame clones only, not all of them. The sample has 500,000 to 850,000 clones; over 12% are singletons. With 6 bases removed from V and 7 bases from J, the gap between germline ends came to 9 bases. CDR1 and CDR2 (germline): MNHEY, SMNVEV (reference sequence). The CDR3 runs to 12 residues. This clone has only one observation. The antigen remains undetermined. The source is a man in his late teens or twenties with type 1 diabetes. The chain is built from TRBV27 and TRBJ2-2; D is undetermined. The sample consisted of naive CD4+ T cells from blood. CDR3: CASSFVGGELFF. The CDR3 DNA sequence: TGTGCCAGCAGCTTTGTGGGCGGGGAGCTGTTTTTT.